This T cell receptor beta chain came from a study of T cell repertoires in ileal Crohn's disease. The CDR3 runs to 15 residues. V was trimmed by 0 bases and J by 4 bases, leaving 13 bases between them. Germline lookup yields CDR1 SGDLS and CDR2 YYNGEE. Time point here: neoterminal ileum biopsy at postoperative endoscopy, about 6 months after surgery. Here immunoSEQ multiplex PCR was the method, and the copy in TCRdb shows in-frame clones only, minus some. The sample lists some 60,000 clones; roughly 91% were seen once. The clonotype originates from an adult with Crohn's disease. Source material: ileal tissue. The V and J genes are TRBV9 and TRBJ1-2, with D uncertain. CDR3 protein: CASSVDITPGYGYTF. The CDR3 DNA reads TGTGCCAGCAGCGTAGATATTACGCCCGGCTATGGCTACACCTTC.